This TCR beta chain was retrieved from a study of tumor-infiltrating lymphocytes in primary liver carcinoma. With respect to this clonotype: The antigen is not known. Compared with germline, one end of the junction differs, possibly owing to a read error.

Constant-region priming of about 520 ng total RNA yielded TCR beta cDNA. ARM-PCR, slightly modified, supplied the TCR beta libraries through three nested multiplex PCR rounds. The first two PCR rounds used TRBV1-TRBV30 forward primers with a C-beta reverse primer, roughly 10 cycles each. TCRdb used MiXCR to reprocess the multiplex PCR reads, holding one entry per CDR3 protein. The sample gives about 30,000 distinct CDR3 sequences, around two thirds of which show up once; 30% to 40% is in the top ten. The length of the CDR3 is 14 residues. Germline CDR1 reads SGHAT; CDR2 reads FQNNGV. Both RNA and DNA were isolated together from approximately 20-30 mg of bulk tissue that had not been sorted. Patients' primary liver carcinoma was surgically resected. Findings and limits, study-wide: Roughly 7.5-24% of top clones, and no more, occurred in all five tumor regions. Tumor region pairs showed greater overlap than either tumor-adjacent or tumor-blood pairs did.

The sequenced sample was liver tumor tissue from sampling region 3. Subset specified: tumor region T3, left-lateral pole. The clonotype comes from a woman in her twenties or thirties with primary liver carcinoma and hepatitis B virus infection. The chain recombines TRBV11-2 with TRBJ1-1, with a weak D call TRBD1 (5 bases). For the CDR3, the DNA is TGTACCAGCAGATATACAGGAGGGAGGGCTGAAGCTTACTTT. The encoded protein is CTSRYTGGRAEAYF.